The 22 T cell receptor beta chains listed next were all sequenced from one sample in a study of T cell responses to AZD1222 COVID-19 vaccine. The protocol was immunoSEQ multiplex PCR, while the TCRdb copy is restricted to in-frame clones and leaves out a portion. The table has about 190,000 clones, 75% to 90% seen once. The sequences come from peripheral blood, collected on day 0 of AZD1222 vaccination. Every receptor here comes from an adult in good health.

V gene TRBV6-5 combines with J gene TRBJ1-6, with D perhaps TRBD1 (5 bases). Germline loops: CDR1 MNHEY, CDR2 SVGAGI. The CDR3 spans 15 residues. V lost 10 bases to trimming and J lost 5 bases, with 18 bases between them. The CDR3 region has the DNA TGTGCCACCAGAATGTCAGGGACCAATAATTCACCCCTCCACTTT. Protein sequence: CATRMSGTNNSPLHF.

V and J are TRBV11-3 and TRBJ2-1, with D unresolved. Germline V gives CDR1 SGHNT, CDR2 YENEEA. Trimming left V 3 bases short and J 8 bases short, with 17 bases between. The CDR3 spans 15 residues. CDR3 coding DNA: TGTGCCAGCAGCTTTCCCCCTCAAAATCAGGATGAGCAGTTCTTC. Translating it yields CASSFPPQNQDEQFF.

V usage is TRBV19 and J usage is TRBJ1-6; perhaps TRBD1 as D (5 bases). Germline CDR1 reads LNHDA; CDR2 reads SQIVND (reference sequence). CDR3 length: 14 residues. V shed 3 bases and J shed 4 bases, with 7 bases lying between them. CDR3 nucleotide sequence: TGTGCCAGTAGTATCAGGGAGTATAATTCACCCCTCCACTTT. The encoded protein is CASSIREYNSPLHF. The full variable domain, completed using reference TRBV19 and TRBJ1-6, is DGGITQSPKYLFRKEGQNVTLSCEQNLNHDAMYWYRQDPGQGLRLIYYSQIVNDFQKGDIAEGYSVSREKKESFPLTVTSAQKNPTAFYLCASSIREYNSPLHFGNGTRLTVT.

The V call is TRBV3-1 (or the pseudogene TRBV3-2), the J call TRBJ2-2; 12 positions agree with TRBD2. V shed 0 bases and J 5 bases; nucleotides not matched to a gene: 10. Germline CDR1 reads LGHDT; CDR2 reads YNNKEL (reference sequence). CDR3 size: 19 residues. The CDR3 nucleotides are TGTGCCAGCAGCCAAGAGGGGGGGGCCGGACTAGCGGGAACCGGGGAGCTGTTTTTT. Amino acids: CASSQEGGAGLAGTGELFF.

The rearrangement uses TRBV20-1 and TRBJ2-5, with D uncertain. This CDR3 region has 11 residues. Trimming took off 2 bases at V and 3 bases at J, with 4 bases between the two ends. The V gene's germline CDR1 is DFQATT and CDR2 SNEGSKA (reference sequence). Here the CDR3 reads CSARLKETQYF. For the CDR3, the DNA is TGCAGTGCTAGACTGAAAGAGACCCAGTACTTC.

V usage is TRBV5-1 and J usage is TRBJ2-5; D might be TRBD1 or TRBD2, each matching 6 bases. CDR1 and CDR2 (germline): SGHRS, YFSETQ. The ends were cut back, 0 bases at V and 5 bases at J, with 14 bases in the middle. This CDR3 contains 15 residues. Here the CDR3 reads CASSLGPGAVETQYF. In nucleotides, the CDR3 is TGCGCCAGCAGCTTGGGTCCGGGGGCGGTCGAGACCCAGTACTTC.

CDR3 DNA sequence: TGTGCCAGCAGCGCCGCCACCGGGACTAGCGTTATGAATACGCAGTATTTT. Translating gives CASSAATGTSVMNTQYF. The chain carries TRBV9 and TRBJ2-3; 10 positions agree with TRBD2. The CDR3 consists of 17 residues. Germline V gene data show CDR1 as SGDLS and CDR2 as YYNGEE. V gave up 3 bases and J gave up 7 bases; unmatched junction bases: 14.

The chain uses TRBV9 and TRBJ2-1, with 12 bases aligning to TRBD2. Germline V lookup: CDR1 SGDLS, CDR2 YYNGEE. V gave up 3 bases and J gave up 2 bases; unmatched junction bases: 0. This CDR3 is 15 amino acids long. DNA of the CDR3: TGTGCCAGCAGCGCTAGCGGGGGGGCCTACAATGAGCAGTTCTTC. Translation gives CASSASGGAYNEQFF.

The rearrangement uses TRBV19 and TRBJ2-1; D is ambiguous. The CDR3 extends over 14 amino acids. V was cut by 3 bases and J by 3 bases, with 9 bases left in between. Germline V gene sequence: CDR1 LNHDA, CDR2 SQIVND (reference sequence). In nucleotides, the CDR3 is TGTGCCAGTAGTATCGGCGAAGACTACAATGAGCAGTTCTTC. As protein: CASSIGEDYNEQFF.

The rearrangement links TRBV6-2 or TRBV6-3 to TRBJ1-1; no definite D call. Looked up from germline, CDR1 is MNHEY and CDR2 is SVGEGT. Trimming removed 0 bases from V and 3 bases from J, with 8 bases in between. This CDR3 contains 14 residues. This CDR3 reads CASSYSQLDTEAFF. For the CDR3, the DNA is TGTGCCAGCAGTTACTCCCAGCTAGACACTGAAGCTTTCTTT.

The V gene is TRBV2, the J gene TRBJ1-4; D is unclear. V shed 6 bases and J shed 4 bases, with 12 bases lying between them. This CDR3 has 14 residues. Germline loops: CDR1 SNHLY, CDR2 FYNNEI. The CDR3 here is CASRITEYNEKLFF. As DNA, the CDR3 is TGTGCCAGCAGGATTACAGAATATAATGAAAAACTGTTTTTT.

The CDR3 DNA follows: TGTGCCAGCAGTTACGTGGAGGGTAATTCACCCCTCCACTTT. This sequence encodes CASSYVEGNSPLHF. The gene calls are TRBV6-5 and TRBJ1-6; unclear D gene. Trimming took off 2 bases at V and 6 bases at J, with 8 bases between the two ends. CDR3 length: 14 residues. Germline CDR1 MNHEY, CDR2 SVGAGI.

The CDR3 here is CASKGEAKNIQYF. CDR3 DNA: TGTGCCAGCAAGGGGGAAGCCAAAAACATTCAGTACTTC. The J gene is TRBJ2-4, the V gene TRBV7-8, with a weak D call TRBD1 (6 bases). Germline CDR1 reads SGHVS; CDR2 reads FQNEAQ. Trimming took off 7 bases at V and 0 bases at J, with 7 bases between the two ends. The CDR3 length is 13 residues.

This chain connects TRBV3-1 (or the pseudogene TRBV3-2) to TRBJ2-7; 11 positions agree with TRBD1. The germline V gene encodes CDR1 LGHDT and CDR2 YNNKEL (reference sequence). J lost 2 bases, V lost 5 bases, and 5 bases had no gene match. The CDR3 has 15 amino acids. The CDR3 DNA is TGTGCCAGCAGCTTATCGGGACAGGGGGCCTACGAGCAGTACTTC. Translating gives CASSLSGQGAYEQYF.

The chain links TRBV25-1 to TRBJ1-4; D unclear. Looked up from germline, CDR1 is MGHDK and CDR2 is SYGVNS. With 3 bases removed from V and 0 bases from J, the gap between germline ends came to 8 bases. There are 15 residues in the CDR3. The CDR3 is CASSDQRATNEKLFF. In DNA, the CDR3 is TGTGCCAGCAGTGATCAGAGGGCAACTAATGAAAAACTGTTTTTT.

The chain has TRBV5-6 and TRBJ2-1; D gene ambiguous. V was clipped by 2 bases and J by 3 bases, with 9 bases between them. Germline V lookup: CDR1 SGHDT, CDR2 YYEEEE. The CDR3 has 14 amino acids. CDR3 residues: CASSFSSGYNEQFF. CDR3 coding DNA: TGTGCCAGCAGCTTCTCCTCTGGCTACAATGAGCAGTTCTTC.

The chain employs TRBV30 and TRBJ2-5; no clear D gene. CDR3 size: 15 residues. Germline V CDR1 and CDR2: GTSNPN, SVGIG (reference sequence). Trimming left V 7 bases short and J 2 bases short, with 20 bases between. The CDR3 region has the DNA TGTGCCTCAACCCTCCCCAGTGACTTACAAGAGACCCAGTACTTC. Protein: CASTLPSDLQETQYF.

This clone is a singleton in its sample. This rearrangement joins TRBV30 to TRBJ2-4; tentative D call: TRBD2 (6 bases). V was trimmed by 0 bases and J by 9 bases, leaving 18 bases between them. The CDR3 extends over 15 amino acids. Per the germline V gene, CDR1 is GTSNPN and CDR2 is SVGIG (reference sequence). The CDR3 spells CAWSVLLGGGGIQYF. The CDR3 nucleotides are TGTGCCTGGAGTGTCCTTTTGGGGGGTGGGGGCATTCAGTACTTC.

This rearrangement joins TRBV18 to TRBJ2-3; TRBD1 agrees at 9 bases. V lost 0 bases to trimming and J lost 0 bases; unmatched junction nucleotides: 4. Germline V gene sequence: CDR1 KGHSH, CDR2 LQKENI. This CDR3 spans 17 amino acids. The DNA of the CDR3 is TGTGCCAGCTCACCACCGGTAGGGACAGGGAGCACAGATACGCAGTATTTT. Amino acid sequence: CASSPPVGTGSTDTQYF.

This chain connects TRBV10-3 to TRBJ2-2; possibly TRBD1 for D (6 bases). This CDR3 is built from 16 residues. V lost 10 bases to trimming and J lost 9 bases, with 27 bases between them. Germline V gene lookup returns CDR1 ENHRY and CDR2 SYGVKD. The CDR3: CATAPQGQQGRRELFF. In DNA, the CDR3 is TGTGCCACAGCCCCCCAAGGACAGCAAGGGCGTAGGGAGCTGTTTTTT.

The chain links TRBV5-1 to TRBJ2-1, with 10 bases matching TRBD1. This CDR3 comprises 15 residues. V lost 4 bases, J lost 6 bases, and 7 bases stayed unmatched. Germline V gene lookup returns CDR1 SGHRS and CDR2 YFSETQ. The CDR3 loop is CASSRIRTGGNEQFF. The CDR3 DNA reads TGCGCCAGCAGCCGAATCCGGACAGGGGGCAATGAGCAGTTCTTC.

The chain is built from TRBV10-1 and TRBJ1-5; D is ambiguous. CDR3 length: 13 amino acids. The germline V and J ends were trimmed by 8 bases and 0 bases, with 8 bases remaining between them. Germline V lookup: CDR1 WNHNN, CDR2 SYGVQD (reference sequence). CDR3 DNA: TGCGCCAGCTTTGGCAGTAGCAATCAGCCCCAGCATTTT. As protein: CASFGSSNQPQHF.